One sample yielded the 27 T cell receptor beta chains listed below, sequenced in a study of blood T cell repertoires in COVID-19 (dated by TCRdb to about 2020). The library was produced with the immunoSEQ multiplex PCR assay. TCRdb's version of the immuneACCESS table is confined to in-frame rearrangements and falls short of the full clone set. An unresolved V gene accounts for under half of the shortfall where checked; the remainder is of unknown origin. The sample has 100,000 to 150,000 clones on record, 60% to 80% of them singletons. The ten largest clones take up roughly 5.5% of the sample. The specimen sequenced was peripheral blood. These receptor sequences come from a man in his sixties with acute or convalescent COVID-19.

In nucleotides, the CDR3 is TGTGCCAGTAGTATCCTCGGACAGAAAAAAGCTTTCTTT. Encoded protein: CASSILGQKKAFF. This chain joins TRBV19 and TRBJ1-1; a weak D match, TRBD1 (6 bases). This CDR3 is built from 13 residues. Per the germline V gene, CDR1 is LNHDA and CDR2 is SQIVND (reference sequence). The germline V and J ends were trimmed by 3 bases and 9 bases, with 14 bases remaining between them.

This rearrangement joins TRBV7-2 to TRBJ1-2; a weak D match, TRBD1 (6 bases). CDR3 size: 18 residues. The germline CDR1 and CDR2 sequences are SGHTA and FQGNSA. Trimming cost V 3 bases and J 7 bases, with 27 bases left between them. CDR3 nucleotide sequence: TGTGCCAGCAGCTTTTCTTCCGATAACAGGGACATCTTGCGTGGCTACACCTTC. Protein sequence: CASSFSSDNRDILRGYTF.

The chain carries TRBV27 and TRBJ1-1, with TRBD1 matching over 9 bases. The CDR3 is 14 residues long. Germline trimming cut 5 bases from V and 1 base from J; bases unmatched to any gene: 2. Germline V gene data show CDR1 as MNHEY and CDR2 as SMNVEV (reference sequence). CDR3: CASSPDRGNTEAFF. In DNA, the CDR3 is TGTGCCAGCAGTCCGGACAGGGGGAACACTGAAGCTTTCTTT.

This chain connects TRBV7-8 to TRBJ2-3; D uncertain. CDR1 and CDR2 (germline): SGHVS, FQNEAQ. CDR3 length equals 13 residues. Trimming cost V 1 base and J 2 bases, with 4 bases left between them. The CDR3 DNA follows: TGTGCCAGCAGCTTAGTCAACACAGATACGCAGTATTTT. Translation gives CASSLVNTDTQYF.

The sample holds many counts of this clone. V is TRBV6-5 and J is TRBJ1-2; unclear D gene. The CDR3 has 14 residues. Looked up from germline, CDR1 is MNHEY and CDR2 is SVGAGI. Trimming removed 4 bases at V and 4 bases at J, with 13 bases between. In DNA, the CDR3 is TGTGCCAGCAGTTTGTTGGGCGAAGGCTATGGCTACACCTTC. Translating it yields CASSLLGEGYGYTF.

V gene TRBV7-3 combines with J gene TRBJ1-4; D may be TRBD1 (6 bases). The V end was cut by 5 bases, the J end by 11 bases, with 15 bases between. This CDR3 is 13 amino acids long. Germline V gene sequence: CDR1 SGHTA, CDR2 FQGTGA. The CDR3 bases are TGTGCCAGCAGCCAGGGGCCCGAGGGGAAACTGTTTTTT. Amino acid sequence: CASSQGPEGKLFF.

The V gene is TRBV6-5, the J gene TRBJ2-2; TRBD2 agrees at 7 bases. The CDR3 is 15 residues long. The V and J ends lost 7 bases and 4 bases, in that order; junction bases with no gene match: 9. The germline CDR1 and CDR2 sequences are MNHEY and SVGAGI. CDR3 in DNA: TGTGCCAGCAAACGGGCGGGAGAGAGCACCGGGGAGCTGTTTTTT. Translated, it gives CASKRAGESTGELFF.

The J gene is TRBJ2-1, the V gene TRBV19; 10 bases fit TRBD2. The ends lost 5 bases at V and 7 bases at J; junction bases unmatched: 11. Looked up from germline, CDR1 is LNHDA and CDR2 is SQIVND (reference sequence). The CDR3 extends over 16 amino acids. CDR3: CASSFTSGGVINEQFF. The CDR3 nucleotides are TGTGCCAGTAGTTTCACGAGCGGGGGGGTTATAAATGAGCAGTTCTTC.

The gene calls are TRBV5-1 and TRBJ1-2; 8 bases fit TRBD1. Looked up from germline, CDR1 is SGHRS and CDR2 is YFSETQ. The CDR3 is 12 residues long. V lost 4 bases, J lost 7 bases, and 3 bases stayed unmatched. The CDR3 DNA sequence: TGCGCCAGCAGCCACACAGGGGGTGGCTACACCTTC. Its protein product is CASSHTGGGYTF.

This clone was picked up one time. V and J are TRBV6-1 and TRBJ1-2, with TRBD1 matching 7 bases. The V and J ends lost 3 bases and 5 bases, in that order; junction bases with no gene match: 9. The CDR3 is 15 amino acids. CDR1 is MNHNS and CDR2 is SASEGT in the germline V gene. Written as DNA, the CDR3 is TGTGCCAGCAGTGAGGCTGGGACAGCTAGATATGGCTACACCTTC. It specifies CASSEAGTARYGYTF.

This clone was counted between two and nine times. The V gene is TRBV6-5, the J gene TRBJ1-5, with 8 bases fitting TRBD1. After removal of 5 bases from V and 7 bases from J, the junction contained 10 bases not matched to a gene. CDR1 and CDR2 from the germline V gene are MNHEY and SVGAGI. CDR3 length equals 15 residues. The CDR3 coding sequence is TGTGCCAGCAGTCTACGCCAGGGGGCGAGACAGCCCCAGCATTTT. Residues: CASSLRQGARQPQHF.

DNA for the CDR3: TGTGCCAGCAGTTTACCGGGGGGGCCGAGAACCGGGGAGCTGTTTTTT. Its translation is CASSLPGGPRTGELFF. The chain carries TRBV28 and TRBJ2-2; the match to TRBD2 covers 8 bases. Germline V gives CDR1 MDHEN, CDR2 SYDVKM. Trimming cost V 2 bases and J 5 bases; bases outside gene matches: 7. This CDR3 spans 16 amino acids. Complete variable domain (other parts from reference TRBV28 and TRBJ2-2): DVKVTQSSRYLVKRTGEKVFLECVQDMDHENMFWYRQDPGLGLRLIYFSYDVKMKEKGDIPEGYSVSREKKERFSLILESASTNQTSMYLCASSLPGGPRTGELFFGEGSRLTVL.

The genes are TRBV4-1 and TRBJ2-7; a weak D match, TRBD2 (5 bases). The CDR3 is made up of 15 amino acids. Trimming took 0 bases from V and 2 from J, leaving 11 bases between them. Germline CDR1 and CDR2: MGHRA and YSYEKL. The DNA for the CDR3 is TGCGCCAGCAGCCAAGACCGGACTTCTACCTACGAGCAGTACTTC. Protein: CASSQDRTSTYEQYF.

This chain uses TRBV9 with TRBJ2-5; 10 nucleotides line up with TRBD2. The CDR3 has 15 residues. The germline gives CDR1 SGDLS, CDR2 YYNGEE. J was trimmed by 3 bases and V by 3 bases; bases with no gene match: 5. The CDR3 loop is CASSAFTSGKETQYF. CDR3 DNA: TGTGCCAGCAGCGCGTTTACTAGCGGGAAAGAGACCCAGTACTTC.

The chain carries TRBV7-2 and TRBJ2-7; the match to TRBD2 covers 12 bases. Trimming cost V 3 bases and J 5 bases; bases outside gene matches: 14. The CDR3 covers 18 residues. The V gene's germline CDR1 is SGHTA and CDR2 FQGNSA. The CDR3 DNA sequence: TGTGCCAGCAGCTTGGGGCTAGCGGGAGGGCGATTATACCACGAGCAGTACTTC. Translated, it gives CASSLGLAGGRLYHEQYF.

This chain links TRBV6-5 with TRBJ1-4; 7 bases are shared with TRBD1. CDR1 MNHEY and CDR2 SVGAGI come from the germline V gene. With V trimmed by 6 bases and J by 4 bases, 5 bases remained unmatched. The length of the CDR3 is 14 residues. This chain's CDR3 is CASRSWDSNEKLFF. The CDR3 DNA reads TGTGCCAGCAGATCATGGGACAGTAATGAAAAACTGTTTTTT.

This clone showed up just once. This rearrangement joins TRBV9 to TRBJ1-1; no reliable D call. The CDR3 contains 14 residues. Germline CDR1 SGDLS, CDR2 YYNGEE. The V gene lost 0 bases and the J gene lost 1 base, with 7 bases spanning the gap. The CDR3 DNA reads TGTGCCAGCAGCGTAGTAGGCGGGAACACTGAAGCTTTCTTT. Protein: CASSVVGGNTEAFF.

This chain uses TRBV2 with TRBJ1-6; a weak D match, TRBD1 (6 bases). V lost 7 bases and J lost 8, with 12 bases in between. From germline, CDR1 is SNHLY and CDR2 FYNNEI. This CDR3 spans 13 amino acids. For the CDR3, the DNA is TGTGCCAGCAAAGAACAGGGATATTCACCCCTCCACTTT. This translates into CASKEQGYSPLHF.

J is TRBJ1-6 and V is TRBV10-3; 7 nucleotides match TRBD1. With 6 bases clipped from V and 5 bases from J, the junction kept 7 bases outside the gene matches. Germline-derived CDR1 and CDR2 are ENHRY and SYGVKD. The CDR3 loop spans 15 amino acids. CDR3 region: CAIRYRDSHNSPLHF. The CDR3 DNA follows: TGTGCCATCAGGTACCGGGACAGCCATAATTCACCCCTCCACTTT.

This chain uses TRBV3-1 (or the pseudogene TRBV3-2) with TRBJ2-7, with TRBD2 matching 9 bases. J lost 6 bases, V lost 2 bases, and 14 bases had no gene match. Germline V CDR1 and CDR2: LGHDT, YNNKEL (reference sequence). CDR3 length equals 17 residues. This chain's CDR3 is CASSQWRSGGRAREQYF. The CDR3 region has the DNA TGTGCCAGCAGCCAATGGCGGTCCGGCGGGAGGGCCCGCGAGCAGTACTTC.

The chain joins TRBV30 to TRBJ2-2; no clear D gene. The CDR3 covers 14 residues. V was pared by 7 bases and J by 2 bases, with 14 bases between. CDR1 GTSNPN and CDR2 SVGIG come from the germline V gene (reference sequence). The CDR3 DNA reads TGTGCCTACACAGAAAGTACCAACACCGGGGAGCTGTTTTTT. It codes for CAYTESTNTGELFF.

The V gene is TRBV4-1, the J gene TRBJ1-1; the D gene is possibly TRBD1 (6 bases). The V and J ends lost 6 bases and 2 bases respectively, with 13 bases between them. From germline, CDR1 is MGHRA and CDR2 YSYEKL. There are 14 residues in the CDR3. CDR3 amino acids: CASRPTGKNTEAFF. In DNA form, the CDR3 reads TGCGCCAGCAGACCGACAGGAAAAAACACTGAAGCTTTCTTT.

V usage is TRBV29-1 and J usage is TRBJ1-2; possibly TRBD1 for D (6 bases). The CDR3 is 14 amino acids. V was pared by 0 bases and J by 5 bases, with 13 bases between. CDR1 SQVTM and CDR2 ANQGSEA come from the germline V gene. The CDR3: CSVEDPGAPYGYTF. DNA of the CDR3: TGCAGCGTTGAAGACCCAGGGGCTCCTTATGGCTACACCTTC.

The gene calls are TRBV19 and TRBJ2-1, with TRBD2 matching over 7 bases. Per the germline V gene, CDR1 is LNHDA and CDR2 is SQIVND (reference sequence). This CDR3 comprises 15 residues. The V segment lost 7 bases and the J segment 7 bases; nucleotides outside the gene matches: 13. DNA for the CDR3: TGTGCCAGTACCCGTCGAGGGAGGGCCGAGAATGAGCAGTTCTTC. Its protein is CASTRRGRAENEQFF.

This chain links TRBV5-1 with TRBJ1-5; D is possibly TRBD1 (6 bases). CDR1 is SGHRS, CDR2 YFSETQ, per germline. CDR3 length: 16 amino acids. The V and J ends lost 7 bases and 4 bases respectively, with 21 bases between them. The CDR3 sequence is CASLLGARGDNQPQHF. The CDR3 bases are TGCGCCAGCCTCCTGGGGGCCCGGGGCGATAATCAGCCCCAGCATTTT. The variable domain in full, with the rest retrieved from reference TRBV5-1 and TRBJ1-5, is KAGVTQTPRYLIKTRGQQVTLSCSPISGHRSVSWYQQTPGQGLQFLFEYFSETQRNKGNFPGRFSGRQFSNSRSEMNVSTLELGDSALYLCASLLGARGDNQPQHFGDGTRLSIL.

This clone was seen once. The chain has TRBV3-1 (or the pseudogene TRBV3-2) and TRBJ2-5; 7 positions match TRBD1. CDR3 length: 14 amino acids. V was pared by 0 bases and J by 6 bases, with 4 bases of the junction left unmatched. CDR1 LGHDT and CDR2 YNNKEL come from the germline V gene (reference sequence). The CDR3 loop reads CASSQEQGKKTQYF. The CDR3 DNA reads as TGTGCCAGCAGCCAAGAACAGGGGAAGAAGACCCAGTACTTC.

This chain joins TRBV10-2 and TRBJ2-1; D not resolved. Germline CDR1 WSHSY, CDR2 SAAADI. This CDR3 spans 15 amino acids. Deletions cut 6 bases from V and 0 bases from J, with 12 bases between. This CDR3 reads CASRKQQSSYNEQFF. The CDR3 DNA sequence: TGCGCCAGCAGGAAACAGCAGAGCTCCTACAATGAGCAGTTCTTC.